A selection of T cell receptor beta chains follows, all from one sample in a study of blood T cell repertoires in COVID-19. Sequenced by immunoSEQ multiplex PCR; TCRdb stores in-frame clones only, minus some. The data hold about 190,000 clones, with roughly 80% observed a single time. Source material: peripheral blood. These receptors were obtained from a woman between 50 and 59 years old with acute or convalescent COVID-19. Each CDR3 is given with its conserved first and last residue. Each record gives: D gene, V gene, J gene, clone size, CDR3 DNA, CDR3 protein. The D gene is left open where the match is weak. A row's size may be missing; if present it is once, few, many or a size class.

.	TRBV15	TRBJ1-5	.	TGTGCCACCAGCAGCAGGCAGGGGTATCAGCCCCAGCATTTT	CATSSRQGYQPQHF
.	TRBV28	TRBJ1-2	.	TGTGCCAGCAGGACCGGGACACTTAACTATGGCTACACCTTC	CASRTGTLNYGYTF
.	TRBV6-5	TRBJ1-2	.	TGTGCCAGCGGGGCGACCGCGGGGGCATCTTATGGCTACACCTTC	CASGATAGASYGYTF
.	TRBV20-1	TRBJ2-1	.	TGCAGTGCTCCAGACAGAAATGAGCAGTTCTTC	CSAPDRNEQFF
.	TRBV5-1	TRBJ1-2	.	TGCGCCAGCTCCCCCCTTGGGGGGTCCCTTGACTATGGCTACACCTTC	CASSPLGGSLDYGYTF
TRBD2	TRBV7-2	TRBJ2-3	.	TGTGCCAGCAGCTTCCAAGGGAGCGGGGGGGCTCAAGATACGCAGTATTTT	CASSFQGSGGAQDTQYF
.	TRBV24-1	TRBJ2-2	.	TGTGCCACCAGTGGGACTCTGAACACCGGGGAGCTGTTTTTT	CATSGTLNTGELFF
TRBD1	TRBV10-3	TRBJ1-4	.	TGTGCCATCAGACCTACAGGGGGCGAAAAACTGTTTTTT	CAIRPTGGEKLFF
.	TRBV19	TRBJ2-4	.	TGTGCCAGTAGTATTGGAAACAGCATCAACATTCAGTACTTC	CASSIGNSINIQYF
.	TRBV2	TRBJ1-5	.	TGTGCCAGGGGGGGGGCAAAAGGGCAGCCCCAGCATTTT	CARGGAKGQPQHF
.	TRBV6-5	TRBJ1-6	.	TGTGCCAGCAGTTACTTTTCAGGGAATTCACCCCTCCACTTT	CASSYFSGNSPLHF
TRBD2	TRBV7-9	TRBJ2-5	few	TGTGCCAGCAGCCTAATAGCGGGAGCAGAGACCCAGTACTTC	CASSLIAGAETQYF
.	TRBV7-2	TRBJ1-2	.	TGTGCCAGCAGCTTAGCGGAGCTGAATGGCTACACCTTC	CASSLAELNGYTF
.	TRBV6-5	TRBJ2-7	.	TGTGCCAGCAGCTTTACCAGCGTCGGGGAGCAGTACTTC	CASSFTSVGEQYF
.	TRBV7-2	TRBJ2-2	.	TGTGCCAGCAGCCCCACCCGGACACAGAGCACCGGGGAGCTGTTTTTT	CASSPTRTQSTGELFF
TRBD1	TRBV12-5	TRBJ2-7	.	TGTGCTAGTGGTTTGGCCGCGGGACAGGGGGCCGGGTCCTACGAGCAGTACTTC	CASGLAAGQGAGSYEQYF
TRBD1	TRBV6-5	TRBJ1-2	.	TGTGCCAGCAGTCGCGAAACGGGACAGACATATGGCTACACCTTC	CASSRETGQTYGYTF
.	TRBV7-2	TRBJ2-2	once	TGTGCCAGCAGCTTAGGAGCGGTGAACACCGGGGAGCTGTTTTTT	CASSLGAVNTGELFF
.	TRBV23-1	TRBJ1-5	.	TGCGCCAGCAGTCAATCTTGGACAGACAATCAGCCCCAGCATTTT	CASSQSWTDNQPQHF
TRBD1	TRBV6-4	TRBJ1-6	.	TGTGCCAGCAGTTCGGGGGACAGCCCGCTTAGGTCACCCCTCCACTTT	CASSSGDSPLRSPLHF
.	TRBV28	TRBJ1-3	.	TGTGCCAGCAGTTGGATCGACTTTGGAAACACCATATATTTT	CASSWIDFGNTIYF
TRBD1	TRBV18	TRBJ1-4	.	TGTGCCAGCTCACCGGGACAGGGGATTAATGAAAAACTGTTTTTT	CASSPGQGINEKLFF
TRBD1	TRBV29-1	TRBJ1-2	.	TGCAGCGGCGGAGGGACAGCCTATGGCTACACCTTC	CSGGGTAYGYTF
.	TRBV6-5	TRBJ1-2	few	TGTGCCAGCAGTTACCTAGGGGGAGCGGTTAAGGGCTACACCTTC	CASSYLGGAVKGYTF
TRBD2	TRBV6-5	TRBJ2-7	.	TGTGCCAGCAGTTCGGAGCGGGGCCAGCAGTACTTC	CASSSERGQQYF
.	TRBV20-1	TRBJ2-1	.	TGCAGTGCAGTAACTTATGAGCAGTTCTTC	CSAVTYEQFF
.	TRBV2	TRBJ2-7	.	TGTGCCAGCAGAAAACAGGCAGGCTCCGAGCAGTACTTC	CASRKQAGSEQYF
.	TRBV9	TRBJ2-7	.	TGTGCCAGCAGCGTAGACGGCAGCGCCTCCTACGAGCAGTACTTC	CASSVDGSASYEQYF
TRBD1	TRBV11-2	TRBJ2-1	.	TGTGCCAGCAGCCCCCGGACAGGTAACTACAATGAGCAGTTCTTC	CASSPRTGNYNEQFF
.	TRBV30	TRBJ1-5	.	TGTGCCTGGAATGCCGGGACAAGCAATCAGCCCCAGCATTTT	CAWNAGTSNQPQHF
TRBD1	TRBV4-3	TRBJ2-5	few	TGCGCCAGCAGCCAAGAATTCGCAGGGGGCAGGACCCAGTACTTC	CASSQEFAGGRTQYF
.	TRBV7-2	TRBJ1-3	few	TGTGCCAGCAGCACCACCGGGGTGGAAAACTCTGGAAACACCATATATTTT	CASSTTGVENSGNTIYF
TRBD2	TRBV11-2	TRBJ2-7	few	TGTGCCAGCAGCTTAAATTCGGCTAGCGGGAGTTACGAGCAGTACTTC	CASSLNSASGSYEQYF
.	TRBV2	TRBJ2-5	.	TGTGCCAGCGGGCCCTCACAGGGCTTATGGGAGACCCAGTACTTC	CASGPSQGLWETQYF
.	TRBV6-1	TRBJ1-2	.	TGTGCCAGCAGTGAATCCGCAGGGTCGAACTATGGCTACACCTTC	CASSESAGSNYGYTF
.	TRBV18	TRBJ1-5	.	TGTGCCAGCTCACCAGTGAAGGGAGATAGCAATCAGCCCCAGCATTTT	CASSPVKGDSNQPQHF
.	TRBV11-2	TRBJ1-5	.	TGTGCCAGCAGCCTCAAGGGGGACGGGTATCAGCCCCAGCATTTT	CASSLKGDGYQPQHF
.	TRBV27	TRBJ2-2	few	TGTGCCAGCAGTCCCCAGAGGTTGGGTCCCGGGGAGCTGTTTTTT	CASSPQRLGPGELFF
TRBD1	TRBV4-1	TRBJ2-1	.	TGCGCCAGCAGCCAAGGGGGACAGGGGGCTTGGAATGAGCAGTTCTTC	CASSQGGQGAWNEQFF
.	TRBV15	TRBJ2-1	.	TGTGCCACCAGCAGAGTCTTAACCTACAATGAGCAGTTCTTC	CATSRVLTYNEQFF
.	TRBV27	TRBJ1-5	few	TGTGCCAGCAGCCCCGGAGAAAGCAGCAATCAGCCCCAGCATTTT	CASSPGESSNQPQHF
TRBD1	TRBV6-5	TRBJ1-2	.	TGTGCCAGCATTTCCTCCGGGACAGGGAACTATGGCTACACCTTC	CASISSGTGNYGYTF
.	TRBV5-6	TRBJ2-2	.	TGTGCCAGCAGCACCGCAGGGGATGGGGTCACCGGGGAGCTGTTTTTT	CASSTAGDGVTGELFF
.	TRBV14	TRBJ2-6	.	TGTGCCAGCAGCGAACAGGCCTCTGGGGCCAACGTCCTGACTTTC	CASSEQASGANVLTF
.	TRBV10-3	TRBJ2-7	.	TGTGCCATCAGTGAGCGCGTTTGTGAGGTCCTGGAGCCGGGCTACGAGCAGTACTTC	CAISERVCEVLEPGYEQYF
TRBD1	TRBV5-6	TRBJ2-1	once	TGTGCCAGCAGTTCGGGACAGTCGAGGTCGGCGAATGAGCAGTTCTTC	CASSSGQSRSANEQFF
.	TRBV7-9	TRBJ2-7	.	TGTGCCAGCAGCGCGATGCAGGGGAGCCACGAGCAGTACTTC	CASSAMQGSHEQYF
TRBD2	TRBV7-7	TRBJ2-1	.	TGTGCCAGCAGCCCCGCGGCGGGAGGGTACAATGAGCAGTTCTTC	CASSPAAGGYNEQFF
TRBD1	TRBV6-2/TRBV6-3	TRBJ1-1	few	TGTGCCAGCAGCTCCGGGACAGCGACTGAAGCTTTCTTT	CASSSGTATEAFF
.	TRBV28	TRBJ1-1	few	TGTGCCAGCAGTTTTACCAGGAAAGCTTTCTTT	CASSFTRKAFF
TRBD2	TRBV5-5	TRBJ2-1	.	TGTGCCAGCAGCGCCTCTAGCGGGAGTATTCATGAGCAGTTCTTC	CASSASSGSIHEQFF
TRBD2	TRBV6-5	TRBJ2-1	.	TGTGCCAGCAGTCTTTCTTGGGGGGGGATTGAGCAGTTCTTC	CASSLSWGGIEQFF
TRBD1	TRBV11-2	TRBJ1-2	.	TGTGCCAGCAGCCCCTACAGGGGCGGTGGCTACACCTTC	CASSPYRGGGYTF
.	TRBV30	TRBJ1-2	.	TGTGCCTGGAACTTACTGGGGGCCTCTGGCTACACCTTC	CAWNLLGASGYTF
.	TRBV7-8	TRBJ2-7	.	TGTGCCAGCAGCTTAGGCGCAGGGTCCTACCCTACAGCCTACGAGCAGTACTTC	CASSLGAGSYPTAYEQYF
TRBD1	TRBV2	TRBJ1-2	.	TGTGCCAGCAGTTTTCCGGGACAGGGATCTAACTATGGCTACACCTTC	CASSFPGQGSNYGYTF
TRBD1	TRBV5-6	TRBJ2-6	.	TGTGCCAGCAGGGCAGGGGGTCCCTCTGGGGCCAACGTCCTGACTTTC	CASRAGGPSGANVLTF
TRBD2	TRBV7-2	TRBJ2-5	.	TGTGCCAGCAGCATGATAGCGGGAGTAGGAGAGACCCAGTACTTC	CASSMIAGVGETQYF